This T cell receptor (beta chain) was identified during a study of T cell responses to AZD1222 COVID-19 vaccine. In the case of this clone: As yet, its antigen is unknown.

Clones were sequenced by immunoSEQ multiplex PCR, and TCRdb holds only the in-frame ones, with some missing. The repertoire holds over 110,000 clones, more than 90% seen once, with about 3% in the top ten. Study findings and constraints: It should be noted that donors were predominantly white British and more often female, and clonal diversity was possibly underestimated. Repertoire sampling occurred only after the peak T cell response. Breadth and depth of Spike-specific TCRs rose after two AZD1222 doses.

The V end was cut by 6 bases, the J end by 0 bases, with 6 bases between. Germline V gene lookup returns CDR1 SNHLY and CDR2 FYNNEI. The CDR3 contains 13 residues. The chain carries TRBV2 and TRBJ1-5, with D hard to call. Source: peripheral blood, taken on day 0 of AZD1222 vaccination. The sequence came from an adult in good health. The CDR3 bases are TGTGCCAGCAGAGGGAATAGCAATCAGCCCCAGCATTTT. It codes for CASRGNSNQPQHF.